This T cell receptor (beta chain) was recorded in a study of T cells in Graves' hyperthyroidism and ophthalmopathy. Study conclusions and caveats: Expanded thyroid clonotypes (above 0.001) were mostly also found in blood.

Points on this clonotype: The antigen remains undetermined. One base away lies a much larger clone, so this may be a sequencing read error.

RNA transcripts gave rise to amplified TCR beta CDR3 regions. Primed by the HTBI set, a first-round RT-PCR was run on the TCR CDR3. TCRdb redid the calling of the multiplex PCR reads with MiXCR, one entry per CDR3 protein. The table records about 560,000 distinct CDR3 sequences, approximately 14% of them present only once. Germline CDR1 KGHSH, CDR2 LQKENI. This CDR3 is 14 amino acids long. The V and J ends lost 2 bases and 3 bases respectively, with 7 bases between them. The PBMCs had their origin in about 9.7 ml of fresh peripheral blood. The sequenced sample consisted of blood. The chain has TRBV18 and TRBJ1-4; D uncertain. The origin of this receptor is a woman between 40 and 55 years old with Graves' hyperthyroidism. CDR3 in amino acids: CASSPGVANEKLFF. CDR3 nucleotide sequence: TGTGCCAGCTCACCAGGGGTAGCTAATGAAAAACTGTTTTTT.